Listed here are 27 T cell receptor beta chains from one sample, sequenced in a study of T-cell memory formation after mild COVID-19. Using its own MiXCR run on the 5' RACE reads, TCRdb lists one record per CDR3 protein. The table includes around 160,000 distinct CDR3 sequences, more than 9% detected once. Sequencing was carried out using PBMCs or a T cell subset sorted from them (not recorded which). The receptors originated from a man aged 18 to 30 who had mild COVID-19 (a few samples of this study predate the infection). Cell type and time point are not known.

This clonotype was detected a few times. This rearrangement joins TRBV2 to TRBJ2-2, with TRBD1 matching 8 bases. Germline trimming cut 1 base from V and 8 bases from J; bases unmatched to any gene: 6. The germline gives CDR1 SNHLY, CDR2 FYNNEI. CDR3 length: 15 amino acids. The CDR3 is CASSEVQGARGELFF. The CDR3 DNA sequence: TGTGCCAGCAGTGAAGTTCAGGGGGCTAGAGGGGAGCTGTTTTTT.

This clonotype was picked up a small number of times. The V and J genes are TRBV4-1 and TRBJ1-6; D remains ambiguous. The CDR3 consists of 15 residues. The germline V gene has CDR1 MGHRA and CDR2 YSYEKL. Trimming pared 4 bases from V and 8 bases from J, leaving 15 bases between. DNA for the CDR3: TGCGCCAGCAGCCCCAAGGCATTACCAGATTCACCCCTCCACTTT. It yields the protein CASSPKALPDSPLHF.

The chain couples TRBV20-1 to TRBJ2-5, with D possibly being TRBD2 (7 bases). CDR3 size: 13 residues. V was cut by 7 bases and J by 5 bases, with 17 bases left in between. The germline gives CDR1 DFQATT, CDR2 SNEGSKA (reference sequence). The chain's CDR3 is CSGTSEGGETQYF. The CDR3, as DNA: TGCAGTGGTACTAGCGAGGGGGGGGAGACCCAGTACTTC.

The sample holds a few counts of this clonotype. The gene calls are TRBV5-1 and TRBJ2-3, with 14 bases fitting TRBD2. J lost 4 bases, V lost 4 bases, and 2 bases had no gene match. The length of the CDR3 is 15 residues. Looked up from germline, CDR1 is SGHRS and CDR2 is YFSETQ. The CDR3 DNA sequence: TGCGCCAGCAGCAGACTAGCGGGGGGGGCAGATACGCAGTATTTT. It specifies CASSRLAGGADTQYF.

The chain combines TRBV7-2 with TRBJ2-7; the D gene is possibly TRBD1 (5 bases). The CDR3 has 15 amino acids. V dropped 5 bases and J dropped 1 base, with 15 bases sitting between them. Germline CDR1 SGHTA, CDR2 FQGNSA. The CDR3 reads CASSRQGVASYEQYV. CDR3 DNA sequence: TGTGCCAGCAGCCGGCAGGGTGTAGCATCCTACGAGCAGTACGTC.

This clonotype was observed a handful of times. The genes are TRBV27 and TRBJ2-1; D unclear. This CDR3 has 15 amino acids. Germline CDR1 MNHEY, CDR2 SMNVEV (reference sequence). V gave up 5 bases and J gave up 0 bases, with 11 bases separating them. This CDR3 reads CASSPLHSSYNEQFF. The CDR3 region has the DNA TGTGCCAGCAGTCCCCTTCACAGCTCCTACAATGAGCAGTTCTTC.

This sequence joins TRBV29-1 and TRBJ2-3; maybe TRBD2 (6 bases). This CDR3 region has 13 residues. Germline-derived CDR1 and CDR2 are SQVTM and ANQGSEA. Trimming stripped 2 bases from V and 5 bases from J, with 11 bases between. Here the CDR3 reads CSVERGRGDTQYF. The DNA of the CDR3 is TGCAGCGTTGAACGAGGGCGGGGAGATACGCAGTATTTT.

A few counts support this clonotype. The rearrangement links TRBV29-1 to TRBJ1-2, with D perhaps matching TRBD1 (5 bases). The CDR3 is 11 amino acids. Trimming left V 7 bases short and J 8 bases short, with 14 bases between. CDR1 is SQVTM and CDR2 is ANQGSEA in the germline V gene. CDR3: CSAFGGNGYTF. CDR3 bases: TGCAGCGCATTCGGGGGGAACGGCTACACCTTC.

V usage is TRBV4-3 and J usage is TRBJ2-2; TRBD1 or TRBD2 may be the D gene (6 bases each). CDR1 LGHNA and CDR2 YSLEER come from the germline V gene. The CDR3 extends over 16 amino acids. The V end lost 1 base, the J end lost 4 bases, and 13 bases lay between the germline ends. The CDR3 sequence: CASSQGEGGGTGELFF. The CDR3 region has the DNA TGCGCCAGCAGCCAAGGAGAGGGGGGCGGCACCGGGGAGCTGTTTTTT.

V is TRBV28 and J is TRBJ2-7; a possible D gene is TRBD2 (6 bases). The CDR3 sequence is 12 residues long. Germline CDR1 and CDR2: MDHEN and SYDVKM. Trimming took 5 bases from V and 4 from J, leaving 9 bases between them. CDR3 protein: CASSAAGYEQYV. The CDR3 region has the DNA TGTGCCAGCAGTGCGGCGGGGTACGAGCAGTACGTC.

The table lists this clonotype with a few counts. The CDR3 sequence: CASSLAGGIGELFF. Written as DNA, the CDR3 is TGTGCCAGCAGCTTGGCGGGGGGGATCGGGGAGCTGTTTTTT. The chain recombines TRBV7-2 with TRBJ2-2, with 9 bases fitting TRBD2. The junction had 3 bases not matched to a gene; V was cut back by 3 bases and J by 7 bases. The CDR3 has 14 residues. Germline V CDR1 and CDR2: SGHTA, FQGNSA.

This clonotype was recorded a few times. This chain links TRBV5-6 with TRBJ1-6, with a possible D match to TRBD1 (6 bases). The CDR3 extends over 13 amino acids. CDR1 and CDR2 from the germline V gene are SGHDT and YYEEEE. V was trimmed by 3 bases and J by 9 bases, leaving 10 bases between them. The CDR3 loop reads CASSSGQFSPLHF. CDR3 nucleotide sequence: TGTGCCAGCAGCTCAGGACAGTTTTCACCCCTCCACTTT. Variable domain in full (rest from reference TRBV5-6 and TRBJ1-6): DAGVTQSPTHLIKTRGQQVTLRCSPKSGHDTVSWYQQALGQGPQFIFQYYEEEERQRGNFPDRFSGHQFPNYSSELNVNALLLGDSALYLCASSSGQFSPLHFGNGTRLTVT.

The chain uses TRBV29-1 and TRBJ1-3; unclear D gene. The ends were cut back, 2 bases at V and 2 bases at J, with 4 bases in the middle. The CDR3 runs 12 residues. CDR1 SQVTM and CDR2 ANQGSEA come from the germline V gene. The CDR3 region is CSVESAGNTIYF. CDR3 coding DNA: TGCAGCGTTGAATCGGCTGGAAACACCATATATTTT.

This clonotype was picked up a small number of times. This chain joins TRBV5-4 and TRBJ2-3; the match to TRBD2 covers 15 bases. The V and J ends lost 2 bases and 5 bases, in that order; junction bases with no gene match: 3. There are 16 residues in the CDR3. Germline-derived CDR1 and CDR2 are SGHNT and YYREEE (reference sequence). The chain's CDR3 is CASSLRTSGGGDTQYF. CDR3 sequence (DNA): TGTGCCAGCAGCTTAAGGACTAGCGGGGGGGGAGATACGCAGTATTTT.

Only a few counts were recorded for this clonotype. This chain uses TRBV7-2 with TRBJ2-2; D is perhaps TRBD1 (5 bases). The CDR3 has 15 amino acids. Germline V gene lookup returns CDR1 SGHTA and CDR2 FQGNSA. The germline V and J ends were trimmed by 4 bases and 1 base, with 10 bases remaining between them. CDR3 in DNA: TGTGCCAGCAGCTCCAACAGGAGGAACACCGGGGAGCTGTTTTTT. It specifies CASSSNRRNTGELFF.

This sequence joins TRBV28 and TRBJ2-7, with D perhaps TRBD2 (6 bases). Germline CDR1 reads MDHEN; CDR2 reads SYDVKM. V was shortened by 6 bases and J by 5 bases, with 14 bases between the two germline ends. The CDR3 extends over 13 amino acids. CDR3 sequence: CASSSGTLDEQYV. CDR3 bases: TGTGCCAGCAGCTCCGGGACTCTCGACGAGCAGTACGTC.

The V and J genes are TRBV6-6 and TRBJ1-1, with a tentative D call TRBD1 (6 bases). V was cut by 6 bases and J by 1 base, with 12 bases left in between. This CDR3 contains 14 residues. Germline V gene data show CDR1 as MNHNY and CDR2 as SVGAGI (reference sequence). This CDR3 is CASRTGTKNTEAFF. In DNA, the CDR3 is TGTGCCAGCAGGACCGGGACAAAGAACACTGAAGCTTTCTTT.

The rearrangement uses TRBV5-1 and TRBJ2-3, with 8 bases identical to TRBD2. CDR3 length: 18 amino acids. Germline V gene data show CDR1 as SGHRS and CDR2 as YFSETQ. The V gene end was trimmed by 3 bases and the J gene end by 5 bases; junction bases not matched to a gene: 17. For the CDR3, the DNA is TGCGCCAGCAGCTCTTACCCTCTTAGCGGGGCCCCCAAAGATACGCAGTATTTT. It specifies CASSSYPLSGAPKDTQYF.

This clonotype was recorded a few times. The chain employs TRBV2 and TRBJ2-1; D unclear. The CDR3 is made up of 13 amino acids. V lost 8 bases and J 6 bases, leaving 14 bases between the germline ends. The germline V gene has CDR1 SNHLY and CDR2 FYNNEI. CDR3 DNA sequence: TGTGCCAGCCGACGAGACACTGGCAATGAGCAGTTCTTC. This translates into CASRRDTGNEQFF.

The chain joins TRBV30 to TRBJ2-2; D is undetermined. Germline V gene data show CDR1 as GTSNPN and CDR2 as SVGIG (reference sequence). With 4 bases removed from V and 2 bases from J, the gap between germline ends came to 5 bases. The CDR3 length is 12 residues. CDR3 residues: CAWNSNTGELFF. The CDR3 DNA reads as TGTGCCTGGAACTCAAACACCGGGGAGCTGTTTTTT.

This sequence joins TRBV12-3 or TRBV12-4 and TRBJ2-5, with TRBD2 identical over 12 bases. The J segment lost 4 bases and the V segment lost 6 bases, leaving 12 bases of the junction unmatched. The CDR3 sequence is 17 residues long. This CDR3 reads CASSPTSGGPGVETQYF. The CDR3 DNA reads TGTGCCAGCAGCCCGACTAGCGGGGGCCCGGGGGTAGAGACCCAGTACTTC.

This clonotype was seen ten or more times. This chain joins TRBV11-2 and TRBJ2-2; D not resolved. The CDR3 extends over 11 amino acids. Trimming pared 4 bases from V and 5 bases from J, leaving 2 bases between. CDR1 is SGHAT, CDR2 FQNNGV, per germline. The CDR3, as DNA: TGTGCCAGCAGCTATACCGGGGAGCTGTTTTTT. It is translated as CASSYTGELFF. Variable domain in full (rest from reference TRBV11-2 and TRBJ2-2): EAGVAQSPRYKIIEKRQSVAFWCNPISGHATLYWYQQILGQGPKLLIQFQNNGVVDDSQLPKDRFSAERLKGVDSTLKIQPAKLEDSAVYLCASSYTGELFFGEGSRLTVL.

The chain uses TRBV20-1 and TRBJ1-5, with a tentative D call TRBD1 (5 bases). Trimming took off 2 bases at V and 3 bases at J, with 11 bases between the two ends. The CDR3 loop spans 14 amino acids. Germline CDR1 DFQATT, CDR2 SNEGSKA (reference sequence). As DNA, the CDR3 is TGCAGTGCTAGACGCCTGACAGTCAATCAGCCCCAGCATTTT. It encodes CSARRLTVNQPQHF.

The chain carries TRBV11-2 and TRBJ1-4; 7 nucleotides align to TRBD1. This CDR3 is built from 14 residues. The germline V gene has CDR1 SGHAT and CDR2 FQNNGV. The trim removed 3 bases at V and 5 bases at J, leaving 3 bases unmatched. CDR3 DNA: TGTGCCAGCAGCTTCCGGGACAGAAATGAAAAACTGTTTTTT. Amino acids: CASSFRDRNEKLFF.

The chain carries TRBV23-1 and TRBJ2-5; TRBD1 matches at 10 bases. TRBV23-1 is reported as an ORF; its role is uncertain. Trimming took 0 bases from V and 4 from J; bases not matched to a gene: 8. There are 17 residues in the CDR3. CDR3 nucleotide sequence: TGCGCCAGCAGTCAATCGATCGACAGGGGGCTTGGAGAGACCCAGTACTTC. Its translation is CASSQSIDRGLGETQYF.

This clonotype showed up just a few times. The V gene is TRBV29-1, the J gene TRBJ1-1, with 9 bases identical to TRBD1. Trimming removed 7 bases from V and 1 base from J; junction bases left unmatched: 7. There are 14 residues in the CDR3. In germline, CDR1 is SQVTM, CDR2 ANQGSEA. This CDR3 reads CSAPPGQGNTEAFF. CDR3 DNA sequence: TGCAGCGCACCCCCGGGACAGGGGAACACTGAAGCTTTCTTT.

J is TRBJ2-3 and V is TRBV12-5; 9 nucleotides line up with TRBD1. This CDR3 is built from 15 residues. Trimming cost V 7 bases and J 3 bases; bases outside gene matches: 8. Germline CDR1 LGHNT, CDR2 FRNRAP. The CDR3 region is CASAQGQGVTDTQYF. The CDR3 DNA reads TGTGCTAGTGCCCAGGGACAGGGCGTGACAGATACGCAGTATTTT.